This section outlines one TCR beta chain sequence together with its context. Here immunoSEQ multiplex PCR was the method, and the copy in TCRdb shows in-frame clones only, minus some. The sample holds some 240,000 clones, roughly 80% seen once. The data derive from a study of blood T cell repertoires in COVID-19. The Seattle patients joined while their infection was active and were tracked longitudinally afterward. The material sequenced was peripheral blood. This receptor was obtained from a woman in her sixties or seventies with COVID-19, enrolled during active disease.

CDR3 sequence: CASSQPSGGYGTQYF. As DNA, the CDR3 is TGTGCCAGCAGTCAACCTAGCGGGGGATATGGTACGCAGTATTTT. The chain recombines TRBV27 with TRBJ2-3; 10 positions match TRBD2. This CDR3 is 15 amino acids long. Losses at the gene ends were 5 bases for V and 8 bases for J; bases not matched to a gene: 10. Germline CDR1 is MNHEY and CDR2 is SMNVEV (reference sequence).